The following is a TCR beta chain sequence with its context. The record originates from a study of blood T cell repertoires in COVID-19. Background on the study: Whether acute or convalescent, the COVID-19 samples came from the United States, Italy and Spain. PBMCs, B-cell-depleted T cells, or T cells were the source of the cDNA or gDNA that made up the material.

In the study's own analysis: Estimation of nucleated cell counts was performed using reference gene primer amplification. Clones were read by immunoSEQ multiplex PCR, and TCRdb kept only the in-frame ones, dropping some. The DNA was the basis for D and trimming; V, J and clone size are from that table. Of more than 250,000 clones in the sample, around 86% were seen once. J lost 0 bases, V lost 4 bases, and 4 bases had no gene match. CDR3 length equals 16 residues. CDR1 is SGHNT and CDR2 is YYREEE in the germline V gene (reference sequence). The rearrangement links TRBV5-4 to TRBJ2-3; 11 positions match TRBD2. This TCR derives from a man aged 50 or older with active or convalescent COVID-19. Sequenced input: peripheral blood. This chain's CDR3 is CASSPGLAVSTDTQYF. CDR3 nucleotides: TGTGCCAGCAGCCCGGGACTAGCGGTTAGCACAGATACGCAGTATTTT.